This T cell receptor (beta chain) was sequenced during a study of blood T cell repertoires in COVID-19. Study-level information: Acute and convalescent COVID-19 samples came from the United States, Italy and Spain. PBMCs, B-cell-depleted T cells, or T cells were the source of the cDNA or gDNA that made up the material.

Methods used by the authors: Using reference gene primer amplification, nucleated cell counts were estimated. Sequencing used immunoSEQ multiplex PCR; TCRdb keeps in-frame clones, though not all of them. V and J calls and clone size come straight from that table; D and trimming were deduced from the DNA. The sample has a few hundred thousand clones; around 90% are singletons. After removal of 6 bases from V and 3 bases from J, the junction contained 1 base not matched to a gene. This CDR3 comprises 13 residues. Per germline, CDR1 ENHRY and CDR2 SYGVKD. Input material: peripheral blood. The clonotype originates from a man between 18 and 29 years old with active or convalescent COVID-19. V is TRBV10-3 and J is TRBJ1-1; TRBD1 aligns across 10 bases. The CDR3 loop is CAIRGTGDTEAFF. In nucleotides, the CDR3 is TGTGCCATCAGAGGGACAGGGGACACTGAAGCTTTCTTT.